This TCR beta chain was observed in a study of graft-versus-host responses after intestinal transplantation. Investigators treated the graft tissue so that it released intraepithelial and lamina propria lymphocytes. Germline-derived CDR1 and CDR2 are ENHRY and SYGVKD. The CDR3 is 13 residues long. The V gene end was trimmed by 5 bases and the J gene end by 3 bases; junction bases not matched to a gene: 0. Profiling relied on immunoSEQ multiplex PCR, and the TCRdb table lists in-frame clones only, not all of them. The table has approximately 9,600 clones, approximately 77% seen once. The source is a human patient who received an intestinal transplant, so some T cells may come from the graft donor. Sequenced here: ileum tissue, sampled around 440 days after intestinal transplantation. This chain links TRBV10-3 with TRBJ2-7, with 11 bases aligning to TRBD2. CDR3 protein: CAISLAGGYEQYF. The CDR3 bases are TGTGCCATCAGTCTAGCGGGGGGCTACGAGCAGTACTTC.